This TCR beta chain is from a study of blood T cell repertoires in COVID-19. On the study more broadly: From the United States, Italy and Spain came samples of acute and convalescent COVID-19.

Trimming cost V 1 base and J 1 base, with 13 bases left between them. This CDR3 spans 16 amino acids. The germline CDR1 and CDR2 sequences are LNHDA and SQIVND (reference sequence). Generated by immunoSEQ multiplex PCR, the TCRdb table keeps only in-frame clones and is missing some. This sample yields about 140,000 clones, of which over 70% are seen a single time; about 2% belongs to the top ten. Sequencing used peripheral blood. J is TRBJ1-1 and V is TRBV19; D perhaps matches TRBD1 (5 bases). This TCR was recovered from a woman in her fifties or sixties with acute or convalescent COVID-19. The CDR3 DNA reads as TGTGCCAGTAGTATAGGAGTACAGGCTAAGAACACTGAAGCTTTCTTT. This sequence encodes CASSIGVQAKNTEAFF.